Listed here are 18 T cell receptor beta chains from one sample, sequenced in a study of shared clonotypes between healthy human individuals. Generated by immunoSEQ multiplex PCR, the TCRdb table keeps only in-frame clones and is missing some. The sample holds about 2.4 million clones, under 95% seen once. Sequenced input: naive CD4+ T cells from PBMCs. Indicated subset: CD45RA+ positively selected. The receptors were gathered from a man in his late teens or twenties in good health. Some clones in this sample may be carry-over from other donors' samples.

The chain joins TRBV11-2 to TRBJ2-7, with D unclear. From germline, CDR1 is SGHAT and CDR2 FQNNGV. The CDR3 covers 14 residues. The ends were cut back, 0 bases at V and 4 bases at J, with 10 bases in the middle. CDR3 DNA: TGTGCCAGCAGCTTAGATACCCCCGGATACGAGCAGTACTTC. Encoded protein: CASSLDTPGYEQYF.

The chain joins TRBV28 to TRBJ1-2; TRBD1 aligns across 7 bases. CDR1 and CDR2 from the germline V gene are MDHEN and SYDVKM. Trimming cost V 8 bases and J 7 bases; bases outside gene matches: 19. The CDR3 totals 16 residues. CDR3 loop: CASGGVNRGVSLGYTF. For the CDR3, the DNA is TGTGCCAGCGGGGGTGTAAACAGGGGAGTCAGTCTTGGCTACACCTTC.

V is TRBV7-3 and J is TRBJ2-2; D uncertain. Germline CDR1 reads SGHTA; CDR2 reads FQGTGA. Trimming cost V 5 bases and J 7 bases, with 14 bases left between them. The CDR3 consists of 14 residues. CDR3 DNA: TGTGCCAGCAGCCCATCCGTGGGTGTCGGGGAGCTGTTTTTT. Protein sequence: CASSPSVGVGELFF.

This chain joins TRBV4-2 and TRBJ1-4, with 11 nucleotides matching TRBD1. The CDR3 contains 18 residues. V shed 3 bases and J 2 bases; nucleotides not matched to a gene: 8. Germline assignment: CDR1 LGHNA and CDR2 YNFKEQ. In DNA form, the CDR3 reads TGTGCCAGCAGCCAGGAGGACAGGGGGCAATTGACTAATGAAAAACTGTTTTTT. Its protein product is CASSQEDRGQLTNEKLFF.

This chain uses TRBV6-1 with TRBJ1-2; D is undetermined. Trimming took off 0 bases at V and 8 bases at J, with 16 bases between the two ends. The germline V gene has CDR1 MNHNS and CDR2 SASEGT. This CDR3 has 15 amino acids. The CDR3 loop reads CASSEAKLGSRGYTF. The CDR3 DNA reads as TGTGCCAGCAGTGAAGCGAAATTGGGATCGCGAGGCTACACCTTC.

The chain carries TRBV11-2 and TRBJ2-1; 10 bases are shared with TRBD1. V was pared by 5 bases and J by 5 bases, with 6 bases of the junction left unmatched. From germline, CDR1 is SGHAT and CDR2 FQNNGV. The CDR3 has 15 amino acids. DNA for the CDR3: TGTGCCAGCAGCCGGGACAGGGGAAAGGACAATGAGCAGTTCTTC. This gives the protein CASSRDRGKDNEQFF.

The rearrangement links TRBV30 to TRBJ2-7, with TRBD2 identical over 9 bases. With V trimmed by 6 bases and J by 7 bases, 13 bases remained unmatched. CDR3 length: 14 amino acids. Germline lookup yields CDR1 GTSNPN and CDR2 SVGIG (reference sequence). The CDR3 DNA sequence: TGTGCCTGTCCCGGGACTAGCTCCCCTCGGGAGCAGTACTTC. Translated, it gives CACPGTSSPREQYF.

This clone was picked up one time. The sample carries other DNA sequences with the same CDR3. The chain combines TRBV30 with TRBJ1-4, with TRBD1 as a possible D gene (5 bases). V was clipped by 5 bases and J by 1 base, with 8 bases between them. This CDR3 region has 13 residues. The germline CDR1 and CDR2 sequences are GTSNPN and SVGIG (reference sequence). The CDR3 spells CAWGTGTNEKLFF. The CDR3 DNA reads TGTGCCTGGGGAACAGGAACTAATGAAAAACTGTTTTTT.

The rearrangement joins TRBV15 to TRBJ2-1; D perhaps matches TRBD1 (6 bases). Germline V CDR1 and CDR2: LNHNV, YYDKDF (reference sequence). Trimming left V 1 base short and J 2 bases short, with 15 bases between. The CDR3 is 17 amino acids. In nucleotides, the CDR3 is TGTGCCACCAGCAGAGCTCCCTTACAGGGAACCTACAATGAGCAGTTCTTC. Protein product: CATSRAPLQGTYNEQFF.

This clone was found once. This chain links TRBV14 with TRBJ2-7, with D perhaps TRBD1 (6 bases). The ends were cut back, 1 base at V and 6 bases at J, with 19 bases in the middle. CDR1 is SGHDN and CDR2 is FVKESK in the germline V gene. The CDR3 has 16 residues. CDR3 region: CASSQAGNRALSEQYF. The CDR3 region has the DNA TGTGCCAGCAGCCAAGCCGGGAACAGGGCTCTTAGCGAGCAGTACTTC.

This CDR3 is CASTLPGGDTQYF. CDR3 in DNA: TGTGCCAGCACTCTACCCGGGGGGGATACGCAGTATTTT. This chain uses TRBV28 with TRBJ2-3; 7 bases fit TRBD2. Germline CDR1 reads MDHEN; CDR2 reads SYDVKM. The CDR3 length is 13 residues. V was clipped by 7 bases and J by 6 bases; unmatched bases: 7.

Concerning this clone itself: Other nucleotide sequences from this sample produce the same CDR3. The chain recombines TRBV7-2 with TRBJ2-1; D is possibly TRBD2 (5 bases). Germline assignment: CDR1 SGHTA and CDR2 FQGNSA. V gave up 1 base and J gave up 0 bases, with 7 bases separating them. The CDR3 is 15 amino acids. The CDR3 spells CASSLDRGSYNEQFF. The CDR3 DNA reads TGTGCCAGCAGCTTAGACCGGGGCTCCTACAATGAGCAGTTCTTC.

The chain links TRBV9 to TRBJ1-1, with D tentatively TRBD1 (5 bases). V shed 0 bases and J shed 6 bases, with 12 bases lying between them. This CDR3 contains 14 residues. Per germline, CDR1 SGDLS and CDR2 YYNGEE. CDR3 region: CASSVVRQSAEAFF. CDR3 nucleotide sequence: TGTGCCAGCAGCGTAGTCAGACAGTCGGCTGAAGCTTTCTTT.

V gene TRBV5-1 combines with J gene TRBJ2-3; 7 bases are shared with TRBD1. V lost 10 bases and J lost 4; bases outside the gene matches: 9. Germline CDR1 and CDR2: SGHRS and YFSETQ. This CDR3 region has 13 residues. The CDR3 DNA sequence: TGCGCCTCAGGGGGAAAGGGATCAGATACGCAGTATTTT. Protein sequence: CASGGKGSDTQYF.

The sample holds a few counts of this clone. This chain uses TRBV5-4 with TRBJ1-3, with unresolved D. V lost 5 bases, J lost 0 bases, and 12 bases lay in between. From germline, CDR1 is SGHNT and CDR2 YYREEE (reference sequence). The CDR3 is made up of 15 amino acids. In nucleotides, the CDR3 is TGTGCCAGCAGGCGAGACGGTAGCTCTGGAAACACCATATATTTT. This sequence encodes CASRRDGSSGNTIYF.

The rearrangement links TRBV30 to TRBJ2-3; D not resolved. With 5 bases removed from V and 2 bases from J, the gap between germline ends came to 17 bases. The CDR3 totals 15 residues. Germline CDR1 and CDR2: GTSNPN and SVGIG (reference sequence). The CDR3 bases are TGTGCCTGGGAGGAACCCAACAGACCCACAGATACGCAGTATTTT. Translated: CAWEEPNRPTDTQYF.

This chain uses TRBV2 with TRBJ1-2; no clear D gene. The CDR3 is 9 residues long. Trimming removed 9 bases from V and 10 bases from J, with 9 bases in between. The germline gives CDR1 SNHLY, CDR2 FYNNEI. The CDR3 DNA follows: TGTGCCAGGAGCAGCCACTACACCTTC. Encoded protein: CARSSHYTF.

The CDR3 sequence is CASSPLQTGTSGNTIYF. CDR3 DNA sequence: TGTGCCAGCTCACCTCTACAGACGGGAACCTCTGGAAACACCATATATTTT. The chain joins TRBV18 to TRBJ1-3; D not certain. V shed 3 bases and J shed 0 bases, with 15 bases lying between them. Germline CDR1 reads KGHSH; CDR2 reads LQKENI. This CDR3 region has 17 residues.